A selection of T cell receptor beta chains follows, all from one sample in a study of T cells in Graves' hyperthyroidism and ophthalmopathy. TCRdb passed the multiplex PCR reads through MiXCR, listing each CDR3 protein once. The repertoire holds about 290,000 distinct CDR3 sequences, with 16% as singletons. The source material was blood. The receptors were sampled from a man aged 30 to 39 with Graves' hyperthyroidism. Both conserved end residues are part of each CDR3. D genes are given only for firm matches. Expanded clones get a size class; other rows say once, few or many, or leave the size out.

d_call	clone_size	j_call	v_call	cdr3_nt	cdr3_aa
-	many	TRBJ2-7	TRBV20-1	TGCAGTGCTAGAGATCTTAAAGGGTTAGCCGAGCAGTACTTC	CSARDLKGLAEQYF
-	many	TRBJ2-1	TRBV14	TGTGCCAGCAGCTCCCTAATTCCCGGGCGGAATGAGCAGTTCTTC	CASSSLIPGRNEQFF
TRBD1	few	TRBJ1-6	TRBV5-1	TGCGCCAGCAGCTCGAGAGCCGGGACAGGGGCTTCACCCCTCCACTTT	CASSSRAGTGASPLHF
-	many	TRBJ2-7	TRBV7-9	TGTGCCAGCAGCTTTCCCTCGGCAAAAATAGTGACGGGTGGTTTCTACGAGCAGTACTTC	CASSFPSAKIVTGGFYEQYF
-	many	TRBJ2-7	TRBV6-1	TGTGCCAGCAGGCCACAGGGCTACGAGCAGTACTTC	CASRPQGYEQYF
-	-	TRBJ2-2	TRBV5-1	TGCGCCAGCGCCCGAGGAGGGGAGCTGTTTTTT	CASARGGELFF
TRBD2	-	TRBJ2-3	TRBV9	TGTGCCGGCAGCGTTCCACTAGCGGAGAGCACAGATACGCAGTATTTT	CAGSVPLAESTDTQYF
TRBD2	few	TRBJ2-5	TRBV10-3	TGTGCCATCAGTGAGTCACAGCTGATTAGGACTAGCCGGGAGGCGACCCAGTACTTC	CAISESQLIRTSREATQYF
-	-	TRBJ2-7	TRBV3-1	TGTGCCAGCAGCCAAGGCGAGGGGTCAGGGGAGCAGTACTTC	CASSQGEGSGEQYF
-	-	TRBJ1-4	TRBV10-3	TGTGCCATCAGTGAGTCTGGGTATGAAAAACTGTTTTTT	CAISESGYEKLFF
TRBD1	few	TRBJ1-5	TRBV19	TGTGCCAGTAGTATAGATCTTTTGGGACAGGGTTTTACTCAGCCCCAGCATTTT	CASSIDLLGQGFTQPQHF
TRBD1	-	TRBJ1-4	TRBV2	TGTGCCAGCAGCCGGACAGGGGTAAAAGAAAAACTGTTTTTT	CASSRTGVKEKLFF
TRBD2	many	TRBJ2-3	TRBV30	TGTGCCTGGACCAGCGGGACTAGCACAGATACGCAGTATTTT	CAWTSGTSTDTQYF
TRBD2	-	TRBJ2-7	TRBV30	TGTGCCTGGAGGGAAATCTCGCGGGAGGATTTCTACGAGCAGTACTTC	CAWREISREDFYEQYF
-	few	TRBJ2-1	TRBV6-1	TGTGCCAGCAGTGAACTTTACAATGAGCAGTTCTTC	CASSELYNEQFF
TRBD1	-	TRBJ1-1	TRBV10-3	TGTGCCATTGCCGCAGGGGGGACCACTGAAGCTTTCTTT	CAIAAGGTTEAFF
-	many	TRBJ2-1	TRBV3-1	TGTGCCAGCAGCCAAGAGGCTCATAGCAATGAGCAGTTCTTC	CASSQEAHSNEQFF
TRBD1	many	TRBJ2-7	TRBV20-1	TGCAGTGCTACCCCTGACAGGGGTTACGAGCAGTACTTC	CSATPDRGYEQYF
-	-	TRBJ2-2	TRBV11-1	TGTGCCAGCAGCTTAGCGAGGGGGCCTCGCGGGGGCGGGGAGCTGTTTTTT	CASSLARGPRGGGELFF
TRBD1	-	TRBJ1-6	TRBV27	TGTGCCAGCAGACTAGGACAGGGGGCCTATAATTCACCCCTCCACTTT	CASRLGQGAYNSPLHF
-	few	TRBJ2-7	TRBV28	TGTGCCAGCAGTTTAGGGGGCTTCTCCTACGAGCAGTACTTC	CASSLGGFSYEQYF
TRBD1	-	TRBJ2-7	TRBV4-1	TGCGCCAGCCGCTACAGGGGATCATCCTACGAGCAGTACTTC	CASRYRGSSYEQYF
TRBD1	many	TRBJ1-4	TRBV2	TGTGCCAGCAGTTTGACAGGGGCTAATGAAAAACTGTTTTTT	CASSLTGANEKLFF
-	few	TRBJ2-7	TRBV29-1	TGCAGCGTCGCTCCAAATAGCGGCTACGAGCAGTACTTC	CSVAPNSGYEQYF
TRBD2	-	TRBJ2-2	TRBV15	TGTGCCACCAGCAGAGCCGGGCTAGCGGGAGTAGGGGAGCTGTTTTTT	CATSRAGLAGVGELFF
TRBD2	-	TRBJ2-1	TRBV19	TGTGCCAGTAGGCGACTAGCGGGAGGGTCCTTCGGGAGGAATGAGCAGTTCTTC	CASRRLAGGSFGRNEQFF
-	-	TRBJ1-5	TRBV30	TGTGCCTGGGGCGGGGATTTCAATCAGCCCCAGCATTTT	CAWGGDFNQPQHF
-	many	TRBJ2-7	TRBV18	TGTGCCAGCTCACCCCCGGGAAGAGAAGGATACGAGCAGTACTTC	CASSPPGREGYEQYF
TRBD2	-	TRBJ2-1	TRBV20-1	TGCAGTGCTCCCCAGACTAGCGGGAGGGCCCTCTCCTACAATGAGCAGTTCTTC	CSAPQTSGRALSYNEQFF
TRBD1	-	TRBJ1-5	TRBV13	TGTGCCAGCAGCTTAGGAGGACAGGAATTTCAGCCCCAGCATTTT	CASSLGGQEFQPQHF
TRBD2	many	TRBJ2-1	TRBV28	TGTGCCAGCAGTTTAGCTAGCGGGAGGCAAAATGAGCAGTTCTTC	CASSLASGRQNEQFF
TRBD2	-	TRBJ2-3	TRBV5-5	TGTGCCAGCAGCCAAGGACTAGCGGGTAGCACAGATACGCAGTATTTT	CASSQGLAGSTDTQYF
TRBD1	many	TRBJ2-4	TRBV5-1	TGCGCCAGCAGCTTGGAGGGGGCAAACATTCAGTACTTC	CASSLEGANIQYF
-	few	TRBJ2-5	TRBV6-1	TGTGCCAGCAGTGGGGTTTTGGGCCGGGCACAAGAGACCCAGTACTTC	CASSGVLGRAQETQYF
-	few	TRBJ1-6	TRBV20-1	TGCAGTGCCATCACAGAACCGGATTCACCCCTCCACTTT	CSAITEPDSPLHF
TRBD1	many	TRBJ2-7	TRBV5-6	TGTGCCAGCAGCTCGGACAGGAACTACGAGCAGTACTTC	CASSSDRNYEQYF
TRBD2	many	TRBJ2-7	TRBV20-1	TGCAGTGCTAGAATACAGGGACTAGCGGGTTGGAGCTCCTACGAGCAGTACTTC	CSARIQGLAGWSSYEQYF
-	many	TRBJ2-5	TRBV7-3	TGTGCCAGCAGCTTAACCCCAAGGAAGGGAGAGACCCAGTACTTC	CASSLTPRKGETQYF
-	-	TRBJ2-7	TRBV6-1	TGTGCCAGCGCTAACTACGAGCAGTACTTC	CASANYEQYF
-	few	TRBJ2-6	TRBV5-1	TGCGCCAGCAGGAGGGACCCGGGGGCCAACGTCCTGACTTTC	CASRRDPGANVLTF
-	few	TRBJ1-1	TRBV7-9	TGTGCCAGCGAAAAGGGAACAGGGAACACTGAAGCTTTCTTT	CASEKGTGNTEAFF
-	few	TRBJ2-7	TRBV7-9	TGTGCCAGCAGCATAAGTGGACACGAGCAGTACTTC	CASSISGHEQYF
-	many	TRBJ2-7	TRBV30	TGTGCCTGGAGGGGCCCCTACGAGCAGTACTTC	CAWRGPYEQYF
TRBD2	-	TRBJ2-5	TRBV5-1	TGCGCCAGCAGCTTCCAGGGACTAGCGGGAGGGCTAGAGACCCAGTACTTC	CASSFQGLAGGLETQYF
TRBD2	many	TRBJ2-5	TRBV2	TGTGCCAGCAGTGACCTCTTGTCCCGGGGGGGAGAGACCCAGTACTTC	CASSDLLSRGGETQYF
-	many	TRBJ2-5	TRBV2	TGTGCCAGCAGTGAATTCCGAGAGACCCAGTACTTC	CASSEFRETQYF
-	many	TRBJ2-2	TRBV6-5	TGTGCCAGCAGTTATGGGGGGTCGAACACCGGGGAGCTGTTTTTT	CASSYGGSNTGELFF
-	-	TRBJ1-1	TRBV24-1	TGTGCCACCAGTGATTCGAACGTGGGGCGAGCGGAAGCTTTCTTT	CATSDSNVGRAEAFF
-	many	TRBJ2-7	TRBV7-2	TGTGCCAGCAGCTCTTTTGGAGGGACCTCCTACGAGCAGTACTTC	CASSSFGGTSYEQYF
-	-	TRBJ2-7	TRBV12-3/TRBV12-4	TGTGCCAGCAGCAGACCGGGACTCCCAGAGGAGCAGTACTTC	CASSRPGLPEEQYF
-	few	TRBJ2-7	TRBV7-2	TGTGCCAGCACCACGAGCGGGTCGAAGCAGTACTTC	CASTTSGSKQYF
-	few	TRBJ2-7	TRBV11-3	TGTGCCAGCAGCCGGCGGACGTTTTACGAGCAGTACTTC	CASSRRTFYEQYF
TRBD2	many	TRBJ2-1	TRBV28	TGTGCCAGCAGGACTAGCGACAATGAGCAGTTCTTC	CASRTSDNEQFF
-	-	TRBJ2-7	TRBV24-1	TGTGCCACCAGTGACCCGGGCCGCTACGAGCAGTACTTC	CATSDPGRYEQYF
-	many	TRBJ2-7	TRBV11-2	TGTGCCAGCAGCTCAAGCCTGGACAGCCGCCCCTACGAGCAGTACTTC	CASSSSLDSRPYEQYF
-	once	TRBJ1-1	TRBV10-3	TGTGCCATCAGGGAGGGTGGGACTGAAGCTTTCTTT	CAIREGGTEAFF
-	many	TRBJ2-3	TRBV5-1	TGCGCCAGCAGCGTAGGGTCTGACGGAGGTGAGCAGTATTTT	CASSVGSDGGEQYF
-	once	TRBJ1-2	TRBV29-1	TGCAGCGTAGCGGGGGGCGCTTCTGGCTACACCTTC	CSVAGGASGYTF
-	many	TRBJ1-1	TRBV12-3/TRBV12-4	TGTGCCAGCAGTTCCTCAATAAACACTGAAGCTTTCTTT	CASSSSINTEAFF